The 30 T cell receptor beta chains listed next were all sequenced from one sample in a study of Ad26.COV2.S vaccination and SARS-CoV-2 variants. Specified treatment: approximately 18 received Ad26.COV2.S at low or high dose, single or two shots; 5 received placebo; per-sample allocation not given. The samples were gathered on day 63 after the first injection of vaccine or placebo. Measured with immunoSEQ multiplex PCR; TCRdb has only the in-frame clones, and not every one. Altogether about 330,000 clones are present, roughly 90% being singletons, with the ten largest covering approximately 5.8%. The material sequenced was peripheral blood, taken in a trial of Ad26.COV2.S vaccine versus placebo. The receptor set was obtained from a person between 18 and 60 years old who received the Ad26.COV2.S COVID-19 vaccine or a placebo.

The V and J genes are TRBV9 and TRBJ1-6, with 8 bases matching TRBD1. There are 16 residues in the CDR3. The ends lost 0 bases at V and 5 bases at J; junction bases unmatched: 4. The germline CDR1 and CDR2 sequences are SGDLS and YYNGEE. The CDR3 bases are TGTGCCAGCAGCGTAGAGGCCAGGGGGCATAATTCACCCCTCCACTTT. Amino acids: CASSVEARGHNSPLHF.

This chain connects TRBV6-4 to TRBJ2-1, with 12 bases matching TRBD2. The J segment lost 12 bases and the V segment lost 0 bases, leaving 0 bases of the junction unmatched. There are 13 residues in the CDR3. Germline V gene sequence: CDR1 MRHNA, CDR2 SNTAGT. CDR3 nucleotides: TGTGCCAGCAGTGACTCACTAGCGGGAGGGCAGTTCTTC. It is translated as CASSDSLAGGQFF.

The chain employs TRBV6-6 and TRBJ1-2, with TRBD1 as a possible D gene (5 bases). CDR1 is MNHNY and CDR2 is SVGAGI in the germline V gene (reference sequence). CDR3 length: 13 residues. With 2 bases removed from V and 8 bases from J, the gap between germline ends came to 12 bases. This chain's CDR3 is CASSYVTGQGYTF. Written as DNA, the CDR3 is TGTGCCAGCAGTTACGTTACGGGGCAAGGCTACACCTTC.

The rearrangement uses TRBV16 and TRBJ2-1, with D tentatively TRBD1 (5 bases). CDR3 size: 12 residues. Trimming removed 2 bases at V and 9 bases at J, with 8 bases between. Per germline, CDR1 KGHSY and CDR2 FQNENV. CDR3 in amino acids: CASSQSGAEQFF. The CDR3 DNA follows: TGTGCCAGCAGCCAAAGTGGGGCTGAGCAGTTCTTC.

V and J are TRBV4-3 and TRBJ1-3; D is uncertain. Germline values: CDR1 LGHNA, CDR2 YSLEER. CDR3 length equals 16 residues. V lost 0 bases to trimming and J lost 2 bases, with 11 bases between them. CDR3 nucleotides: TGCGCCAGCAGCCAAGAGGGAGGCCCCCCTGGAAACACCATATATTTT. This translates into CASSQEGGPPGNTIYF.

J is TRBJ2-5 and V is TRBV7-2, with 11 bases identical to TRBD1. The CDR3 runs 18 residues. Germline CDR1 and CDR2: SGHTA and FQGNSA. V was clipped by 1 base and J by 2 bases; unmatched bases: 9. CDR3 protein: CASSLVGQGAGRQETQYF. The CDR3, as DNA: TGTGCCAGCAGCTTAGTCGGACAGGGGGCCGGGAGGCAAGAGACCCAGTACTTC.

The DNA of the CDR3 is TGTGCCAGCAGTGAATTAAGTCTAGCGGGGGCAGATACGCAGTATTTT. Residues: CASSELSLAGADTQYF. The genes are TRBV25-1 and TRBJ2-3; TRBD2 aligns across 10 bases. CDR3 length equals 16 residues. Per the germline V gene, CDR1 is MGHDK and CDR2 is SYGVNS. J lost 4 bases, V lost 1 base, and 5 bases had no gene match. Full variable domain (outside the CDR3, taken from reference TRBV25-1 and TRBJ2-3): EADIYQTPRYLVIGTGKKITLECSQTMGHDKMYWYQQDPGMELHLIHYSYGVNSTEKGDLSSESTVSRIRTEHFPLTLESARPSHTSQYLCASSELSLAGADTQYFGPGTRLTVL.

This CDR3 is CASSLELQADGYTF. Written as DNA, the CDR3 is TGCGCCAGCAGCTTGGAGTTACAGGCCGACGGCTACACCTTC. This rearrangement joins TRBV5-1 to TRBJ1-2; a possible D gene is TRBD1 (5 bases). Trimming shortened V by 0 bases and J by 8 bases, and 14 bases separated the two germline ends. This CDR3 is 14 amino acids long. From germline, CDR1 is SGHRS and CDR2 YFSETQ.

The chain is built from TRBV2 and TRBJ2-3; D is unclear. The CDR3 consists of 14 residues. Germline V gene lookup returns CDR1 SNHLY and CDR2 FYNNEI. Trimming took 8 bases from V and 5 from J, leaving 17 bases between them. The CDR3 loop is CASSPFQQIDTQYF. DNA of the CDR3: TGTGCCAGCTCCCCGTTCCAGCAGATAGATACGCAGTATTTT.

The rearrangement uses TRBV5-8 and TRBJ1-1; no definite D call. CDR3 length: 13 residues. Trimming took 2 bases from V and 5 from J, leaving 10 bases between them. Germline V gene lookup returns CDR1 SGHTS and CDR2 YDEGEE. Written as DNA, the CDR3 is TGTGCCAGCAGCTTCCGACAATTTACTGAAGCTTTCTTT. Translation: CASSFRQFTEAFF.

The gene calls are TRBV7-3 and TRBJ2-1, with 9 positions matching TRBD2. Germline V lookup: CDR1 SGHTA, CDR2 FQGTGA. The CDR3 runs to 16 residues. V dropped 4 bases and J dropped 2; count of bases not matched to a gene: 6. CDR3 amino acids: CASSSRGLAPYNEQFF. As DNA, the CDR3 is TGTGCCAGCAGCTCCCGGGGACTAGCACCCTACAATGAGCAGTTCTTC.

V usage is TRBV6-2 or TRBV6-3 and J usage is TRBJ1-6; perhaps TRBD1 as D (5 bases). Trimming shortened V by 7 bases and J by 9 bases, and 16 bases separated the two germline ends. This CDR3 contains 14 residues. CDR1 is MNHEY and CDR2 is SVGEGT in the germline V gene. The chain's CDR3 is CASNPPGGISPLHF. The CDR3 DNA reads TGTGCCAGCAACCCCCCTGGGGGGATTTCACCCCTCCACTTT.

The V call is TRBV28, the J call TRBJ2-3; a weak D match, TRBD2 (7 bases). Germline CDR1 and CDR2: MDHEN and SYDVKM. The CDR3 spans 15 residues. Deletions cut 1 base from V and 4 bases from J, with 12 bases between. The CDR3 sequence: CASSLSGGGADTQYF. Here the CDR3 DNA reads TGTGCCAGCAGTTTATCCGGAGGGGGGGCAGATACGCAGTATTTT.

This chain joins TRBV5-1 and TRBJ1-3, with 7 bases that match TRBD1. J lost 5 bases, V lost 4 bases, and 6 bases had no gene match. CDR1 is SGHRS and CDR2 is YFSETQ in the germline V gene. The CDR3 covers 14 residues. CDR3 bases: TGCGCCAGCAGCCGGGGACAGTTTCGAAACACCATATATTTT. This encodes CASSRGQFRNTIYF.

The genes are TRBV9 and TRBJ2-7; 8 nucleotides align to TRBD2. CDR1 is SGDLS, CDR2 YYNGEE, per germline. With 0 bases clipped from V and 5 bases from J, the junction kept 7 bases outside the gene matches. The CDR3 has 15 amino acids. CDR3 loop: CASSVGRGGINEQYF. The CDR3, as DNA: TGTGCCAGCAGCGTAGGCCGGGGGGGTATAAACGAGCAGTACTTC.

The chain links TRBV7-8 to TRBJ2-2, with a weak D call TRBD1 (5 bases). Germline V gene sequence: CDR1 SGHVS, CDR2 FQNEAQ. V lost 3 bases, J lost 0 bases, and 8 bases lay in between. The CDR3 consists of 15 residues. The CDR3 bases are TGTGCCAGCAGCTTTGTGGACACGAACACCGGGGAGCTGTTTTTT. Its protein is CASSFVDTNTGELFF. Looking up the rest from reference TRBV7-8 and TRBJ2-2 gives the full variable domain: GAGVSQSPRYKVAKRGQDVALRCDPISGHVSLFWYQQALGQGPEFLTYFQNEAQLDKSGLPSDRFFAERPEGSVSTLKIQRTQQEDSAVYLCASSFVDTNTGELFFGEGSRLTVL.

This clone appeared a few times. This sequence joins TRBV5-1 and TRBJ2-1, with TRBD2 identical over 10 bases. In germline, CDR1 is SGHRS, CDR2 YFSETQ. Trimming at V came to 4 bases and at J to 6 bases, leaving 7 bases not matched to a gene. The CDR3 spans 15 residues. The CDR3: CASSVGLAASNEQFF. CDR3 bases: TGCGCCAGCAGCGTAGGACTAGCGGCTTCCAATGAGCAGTTCTTC. The full variable domain, rest sourced from reference TRBV5-1 and TRBJ2-1, is KAGVTQTPRYLIKTRGQQVTLSCSPISGHRSVSWYQQTPGQGLQFLFEYFSETQRNKGNFPGRFSGRQFSNSRSEMNVSTLELGDSALYLCASSVGLAASNEQFFGPGTRLTVL.

For the CDR3, the DNA is TGTGCCAGCAGCCCCTCTCAGGGATACCTCTATGGCTACACCTTC. Protein: CASSPSQGYLYGYTF. V gene TRBV7-9 combines with J gene TRBJ1-2; possible D gene TRBD1, 5 bases. This CDR3 has 15 residues. V lost 5 bases and J lost 4, with 17 bases in between. Looked up from germline, CDR1 is SEHNR and CDR2 is FQNEAQ (reference sequence).

This sequence joins TRBV13 and TRBJ1-4, with 9 bases aligning to TRBD1. J lost 8 bases, V lost 5 bases, and 9 bases had no gene match. There are 15 residues in the CDR3. Germline lookup yields CDR1 PRHDT and CDR2 FYEKMQ (reference sequence). CDR3 residues: CASSPGGTGNEKLFF. CDR3 coding DNA: TGTGCCAGCAGCCCGGGCGGGACAGGGAACGAAAAACTGTTTTTT.

The sample holds one count of this clone. This chain joins TRBV5-1 and TRBJ2-5, with TRBD2 matching 9 bases. CDR1 is SGHRS and CDR2 is YFSETQ in the germline V gene. With 4 bases clipped from V and 3 bases from J, the junction kept 13 bases outside the gene matches. This CDR3 has 17 residues. CDR3 sequence: CASSTMGTSGRKETQYF. The DNA for the CDR3 is TGCGCCAGCAGCACAATGGGCACTAGCGGGCGTAAAGAGACCCAGTACTTC. Full variable domain (outside the CDR3, taken from reference TRBV5-1 and TRBJ2-5): KAGVTQTPRYLIKTRGQQVTLSCSPISGHRSVSWYQQTPGQGLQFLFEYFSETQRNKGNFPGRFSGRQFSNSRSEMNVSTLELGDSALYLCASSTMGTSGRKETQYFGPGTRLLVL.

V usage is TRBV5-1 and J usage is TRBJ1-5; the match to TRBD1 covers 8 bases. The J segment lost 6 bases and the V segment lost 4 bases, leaving 3 bases of the junction unmatched. From germline, CDR1 is SGHRS and CDR2 YFSETQ. There are 13 residues in the CDR3. CDR3 protein: CASSADRGQPQHF. The CDR3 DNA is TGCGCCAGCAGCGCCGACAGGGGTCAGCCCCAGCATTTT. The whole variable domain, filled in from reference TRBV5-1 and TRBJ1-5, reads KAGVTQTPRYLIKTRGQQVTLSCSPISGHRSVSWYQQTPGQGLQFLFEYFSETQRNKGNFPGRFSGRQFSNSRSEMNVSTLELGDSALYLCASSADRGQPQHFGDGTRLSIL.

The genes are TRBV5-4 and TRBJ1-1, with 11 bases that match TRBD1. The J segment lost 1 base and the V segment lost 6 bases, leaving 8 bases of the junction unmatched. CDR3 length: 16 residues. The germline V gene encodes CDR1 SGHNT and CDR2 YYREEE (reference sequence). CDR3 DNA sequence: TGTGCCAGCACCGCGGACAGGGGGCTTCGGAACACTGAAGCTTTCTTT. It codes for CASTADRGLRNTEAFF. The full variable domain, in which reference TRBV5-4 and TRBJ1-1 provide the parts outside the CDR3, is ETGVTQSPTHLIKTRGQQVTLRCSSQSGHNTVSWYQQALGQGPQFIFQYYREEENGRGNFPPRFSGLQFPNYSSELNVNALELDDSALYLCASTADRGLRNTEAFFGQGTRLTVV.

The rearrangement uses TRBV2 and TRBJ1-6; the D gene is possibly TRBD1 (5 bases). The germline gives CDR1 SNHLY, CDR2 FYNNEI. V lost 9 bases, J lost 4 bases, and 16 bases lay in between. The CDR3 has 15 amino acids. The CDR3 loop reads CASSLRGTYNSPLHF. CDR3 coding DNA: TGTGCCAGTTCCCTGAGGGGCACTTATAATTCACCCCTCCACTTT.

Only a few counts were recorded for this clone. The rearrangement joins TRBV9 to TRBJ1-2; D call uncertain. V was clipped by 0 bases and J by 4 bases, with 13 bases between them. From germline, CDR1 is SGDLS and CDR2 YYNGEE. The CDR3 is 15 residues long. The CDR3 is CASSVEETLPYGYTF. The CDR3 nucleotides read TGTGCCAGCAGCGTAGAAGAAACTCTCCCCTATGGCTACACCTTC. The variable domain in full, completed from reference TRBV9 and TRBJ1-2, reads DSGVTQTPKHLITATGQRVTLRCSPRSGDLSVYWYQQSLDQGLQFLIQYYNGEERAKGNILERFSAQQFPDLHSELNLSSLELGDSALYFCASSVEETLPYGYTFGSGTRLTVV.

V and J are TRBV5-4 and TRBJ1-2; D is uncertain. With 3 bases removed from V and 7 bases from J, the gap between germline ends came to 13 bases. Germline V gives CDR1 SGHNT, CDR2 YYREEE (reference sequence). The CDR3 is 13 residues long. CDR3 residues: CASSYEGWGGYTF. CDR3 bases: TGTGCCAGCAGCTACGAAGGATGGGGTGGCTACACCTTC.

The chain uses TRBV7-3 and TRBJ2-3; D possibly matches TRBD1 or TRBD2 (6 bases each). The CDR3 is 17 amino acids. V lost 0 bases to trimming and J lost 4 bases, with 17 bases between them. The germline gives CDR1 SGHTA, CDR2 FQGTGA. In DNA form, the CDR3 reads TGTGCCAGCAGCTTAACGGTATTGGGGGGCAGGCCAGATACGCAGTATTTT. Amino acids: CASSLTVLGGRPDTQYF.

The V gene is TRBV19, the J gene TRBJ2-5; 11 nucleotides match TRBD2. Germline V lookup: CDR1 LNHDA, CDR2 SQIVND (reference sequence). The CDR3 is 14 residues long. Trimming removed 7 bases from V and 4 bases from J; junction bases left unmatched: 5. The CDR3 DNA follows: TGTGCCAGTAAACTAGCGGGAGTGGCAGAGACCCAGTACTTC. Protein product: CASKLAGVAETQYF.

J is TRBJ1-5 and V is TRBV7-8; 8 bases line up with TRBD1. The V gene's germline CDR1 is SGHVS and CDR2 FQNEAQ. V lost 4 bases and J lost 0; bases outside the gene matches: 17. The CDR3 is made up of 20 amino acids. The CDR3 coding sequence is TGTGCCAGCAGCTCCAGGGGGCGGGACACCGCCCTTTATAGCAATCAGCCCCAGCATTTT. It specifies CASSSRGRDTALYSNQPQHF.

The rearrangement links TRBV6-5 to TRBJ1-6; no firm D call. The CDR3 is made up of 12 amino acids. From germline, CDR1 is MNHEY and CDR2 SVGAGI. V was pared by 6 bases and J by 10 bases, with 10 bases between. CDR3 coding DNA: TGTGCCAGCAGATATTTGAGGTCACCCCTCCACTTT. The encoded protein is CASRYLRSPLHF.

V usage is TRBV4-1 and J usage is TRBJ1-4; D is perhaps TRBD1 (5 bases). This CDR3 region has 15 residues. Looked up from germline, CDR1 is MGHRA and CDR2 is YSYEKL. The V end lost 0 bases, the J end lost 8 bases, and 13 bases lay between the germline ends. CDR3 residues: CASSQESREVEKLFF. The CDR3 nucleotides read TGCGCCAGCAGCCAAGAAAGCAGGGAAGTGGAAAAACTGTTTTTT.